The clone carrying this T cell receptor beta chain was recorded many times. What it binds is unknown. MiXCR, run by TCRdb on the 5' RACE reads, gives a single entry per CDR3 protein. Of approximately 250,000 distinct CDR3 sequences in the sample, around 5.3% are singletons; the top ten hold 2.5% to 4%. The V and J ends lost 5 bases and 9 bases respectively, with 19 bases between them. CDR3 length: 13 residues. Germline CDR1 reads SQVTM; CDR2 reads ANQGSEA. These data come from a study of T cells after yellow fever vaccination. Overall study: Some fractions had low cell numbers, and these were prepared with SMART-Seq v4 Ultra Low Input. Whole-study results and caveats: Most clones from primary vaccination resurfaced after the booster (approximately 97% CD4, around 90% CD8). Abundant clonotypes from the bulk population could contaminate FACS-sorted repertoires.

Sequences were derived from CD4+ T cells sorted from PBMCs, sampled on the day of the yellow fever booster vaccination. This TCR derives from a man younger than 30 who received the YFV17D yellow fever vaccine. The genes are TRBV29-1 and TRBJ2-5; TRBD1 is a possible D gene (6 bases). This CDR3 is CSVPGSGVASQYF. DNA for the CDR3: TGCAGCGTTCCGGGGTCAGGGGTAGCGTCCCAGTACTTC.